This is a list of T cell receptor beta chains from one sample in a study of cytomegalovirus exposure and HLA in healthy donors. Sequencing used immunoSEQ multiplex PCR; TCRdb keeps in-frame clones, though not all of them. Of about 83,000 clones listed, 95% to 97% are singletons. Input material: PBMCs. These receptors originate from a young woman in good health and CMV-seronegative. The CDR3 runs from the conserved cysteine through the conserved F or W. Fields, in order: J gene, D gene, V gene, CDR3 length, clone size, CDR3 DNA, CDR3 protein. The D gene is left open where the match is weak. Where a row states a size, it is once, few, many or the class of an expanded clone; other rows omit it.

TRBJ1-3 TRBD1 TRBV29-1 12 NA TGCAGCGCCGACAGGGGCGGAAACACCATATATTTT CSADRGGNTIYF
TRBJ2-7 NA TRBV7-6 13 NA TGTGCCAGCAGCTCGACTAGAGTTCTCGAGCAGTACTTC CASSSTRVLEQYF
TRBJ2-1 TRBD2 TRBV29-1 15 NA TGCAGCGTGCTATTCCTAGCGGGATATTACAATGAGCAGTTCTTC CSVLFLAGYYNEQFF
TRBJ2-7 TRBD2 TRBV5-4 14 NA TGTGCCAGCAGCTTGCCCGGGGCGGGAGACGAGCAGTACTTC CASSLPGAGDEQYF
TRBJ2-4 NA TRBV6-1 14 NA TGTGCCAGCACCTCAGGGGAGGGGGTAAACATTCAGTACTTC CASTSGEGVNIQYF
TRBJ1-5 NA TRBV10-3 15 NA TGTGCCATCAGTACCCAACAGGGAAAGAATCAGCCCCAGCATTTT CAISTQQGKNQPQHF
TRBJ1-1 NA TRBV7-9 16 NA TGTGCCAGCAGCTTATATGGGGGCATTATGAACACTGAAGCTTTCTTT CASSLYGGIMNTEAFF
TRBJ1-3 NA TRBV2 14 NA TGTGCCAGCAGGGACAGATTATCAGTGTACACCATATATTTT CASRDRLSVYTIYF
TRBJ2-2 TRBD2 TRBV4-1 19 NA TGCGCCAGCAGCCAAGAACCGGCTAGCGGGGAAACGAACACCGGGGAGCTGTTTTTT CASSQEPASGETNTGELFF
TRBJ2-1 NA TRBV20-1 11 NA TGCAGTGCCCCGAGCCTCTTGGGAGAGTTCTTC CSAPSLLGEFF
TRBJ2-3 TRBD2 TRBV10-1 19 NA TGCGCCAGCAGTGAGTCGGCTAGCGGGAGGGCCGAATACACAGATACGCAGTATTTT CASSESASGRAEYTDTQYF
TRBJ2-5 NA TRBV15 16 NA TGTGCCACCAGCAGAGTCCTAGCCCAACAAGCAGGGACCCAGTACTTC CATSRVLAQQAGTQYF
TRBJ1-5 NA TRBV19 13 NA TGTGCCAGTAGTGGGACACCGGGTGAGCCCCAGCATTTT CASSGTPGEPQHF
TRBJ1-2 NA TRBV4-1 14 NA TGCGCCAGCAGCCAAGATGGGGCGGTCTATGGCTACACCTTC CASSQDGAVYGYTF
TRBJ2-7 NA TRBV19 13 once TGTGCCAGTTCCGACAGGAACTCCTACGAGCAGTACTTC CASSDRNSYEQYF
TRBJ2-7 TRBD1 TRBV30 16 NA TGTGCCTGGGGGGGAATACCGGGACAGTCCTCCTACGAGCAGTACTTC CAWGGIPGQSSYEQYF
TRBJ2-1 TRBD2 TRBV6-4 14 NA TGTGCCAGCAGTGACGGGACTAGCGGGAATGAGCAGTTCTTC CASSDGTSGNEQFF
TRBJ1-2 NA TRBV13 14 NA TGTGCCAGCAGCGGACCCCAGGCGGGCGGTGGCTACACCTTC CASSGPQAGGGYTF
TRBJ2-1 NA TRBV7-2 12 NA TGTGCCAGCAGCTTAGCTGGGGGGTCCCCGTTCTTC CASSLAGGSPFF
TRBJ2-6 NA TRBV27 17 NA TGTGCCAGCAGTTTATCCGTTCGGGACTCTGGGGCCAACGTCCTGACTTTC CASSLSVRDSGANVLTF
TRBJ1-4 NA TRBV7-8 17 NA TGTGCCAGCAGCTTACACCATACAGGGATCTTTTATGAAAAACTGTTTTTT CASSLHHTGIFYEKLFF
TRBJ2-7 TRBD1 TRBV4-1 15 NA TGCGCCAGCAGCCCAGGACAGGGGCCATCCTACGAGCAGTACTTC CASSPGQGPSYEQYF
TRBJ1-4 TRBD1 TRBV7-9 14 NA TGTGCCAGCCGCGAGACAGGGGTCAGTGAAAAACTGTTTTTT CASRETGVSEKLFF
TRBJ2-4 TRBD1 TRBV28 14 NA TGTGCCAGCAGGCAGGGACAGGGCAAAAACATTCAGTACTTC CASRQGQGKNIQYF
TRBJ2-5 NA TRBV25-1 12 NA TGTGCCAGCAGTGACGTCGTAGAGACCCAGTACTTC CASSDVVETQYF
TRBJ2-5 NA TRBV7-2 13 NA TGTGCCAGCAGCTTATCTAGTTGGGAGACCCAGTACTTC CASSLSSWETQYF
TRBJ2-7 NA TRBV5-1 13 NA TGCGCCAGCAGCACATCCTACGATGGGCAGCAGTACTTC CASSTSYDGQQYF
TRBJ2-1 TRBD2 TRBV27 11 NA TGTGCCAGCAGTCAGGGGACTAGCGTAGTCTTC CASSQGTSVVF
TRBJ2-1 NA TRBV27 14 once TGTGCCAGCAGTTTTCACCCACAGGGCCTAGAGCAGTTCTTC CASSFHPQGLEQFF
TRBJ2-7 TRBD2 TRBV28 14 NA TGTGCCAGCAGCAGGACTAGCGGGATCCACGAGCAGTACTTC CASSRTSGIHEQYF
TRBJ1-1 NA TRBV6-5 14 once TGTGCCAGCAGGCTAGTGGGAGGGAACACTGAAGCTTTCTTT CASRLVGGNTEAFF
TRBJ2-3 TRBD1 TRBV4-1 15 NA TGCGCCAGCAGCCAGCGGGACAGGGACACAGATACGCAGTATTTT CASSQRDRDTDTQYF
TRBJ1-4 NA TRBV30 14 NA TGTGCCTGGAGTGCCCAAGACCGGGGGGAAAAACTGTTTTTT CAWSAQDRGEKLFF
TRBJ2-1 NA TRBV7-2 13 NA TGTGCCAGCAGCCAAGGCCGCGGCAATGAGCAGTTCTTC CASSQGRGNEQFF
TRBJ2-1 NA TRBV11-2 15 NA TGTGCCAGCAGCCAAAGCGGGACATCCTACAATGAGCAGTTCTTC CASSQSGTSYNEQFF
TRBJ2-2 TRBD2 TRBV29-1 16 NA TGCAGCGTTCTCGGACTAGCGGGGGCGAACACCGGGGAGCTGTTTTTT CSVLGLAGANTGELFF
TRBJ2-7 TRBD2 TRBV28 11 NA TGTGCCAGCCGGGGGGTGCGCGAGCAGTACTTC CASRGVREQYF
TRBJ2-3 NA TRBV5-1 16 once TGCGCCAGCAGCTTGCTCTCCTCCGGGGGAACGGATACGCAGTATTTT CASSLLSSGGTDTQYF
TRBJ2-1 NA TRBV15 15 NA TGTGCCACCAGCAGAGCCCCGCGGTACTACAATGAGCAGTTCTTC CATSRAPRYYNEQFF
TRBJ2-5 TRBD2 TRBV9 13 NA TGTGCCAGCAACCCTAGCGGGAGCGAGACCCAGTACTTC CASNPSGSETQYF
TRBJ2-2 TRBD2 TRBV6-5 15 NA TGTGCCAGCAGTCGGACTAGCGGAAACACCGGGGAGCTGTTTTTT CASSRTSGNTGELFF
TRBJ2-7 NA TRBV9 13 NA TGTGCCAGCAGCGTAGACAGTCCCTACGAGCAGTACTTC CASSVDSPYEQYF
TRBJ1-1 NA TRBV5-1 13 NA TGCGCCAGCAGCGCACAGGAGAACACTGAAGCTTTCTTT CASSAQENTEAFF
TRBJ2-4 NA TRBV29-1 17 NA TGCAGCGTTGTGTCCCAGGGGCGCGCTCTAGCCAAAAACATTCAGTACTTC CSVVSQGRALAKNIQYF
TRBJ1-5 TRBD1 TRBV6-6 15 NA TGTGCCAGCAGCGACAGGGGCGCGAGCAATCAGCCCCAGCATTTT CASSDRGASNQPQHF
TRBJ2-2 NA TRBV10-3 15 NA TGTGCCATCAGAGGGGGACGGGACATCGCCGGGGAGCTGTTTTTT CAIRGGRDIAGELFF
TRBJ2-2 NA TRBV11-2 18 NA TGTGCCAGCAGCTTAGGGGGAGGGGGAGGTCGGAGCACCGGGGAGCTGTTTTTT CASSLGGGGGRSTGELFF
TRBJ2-3 TRBD1 TRBV11-2 15 NA TGTGCCAGCAGGCCCGGGACAGGGGTAACAGATACGCAGTATTTT CASRPGTGVTDTQYF
TRBJ2-1 NA TRBV5-1 13 NA TGCGCCAGCAGCTTCGACTCGTACAATGAGCAGTTCTTC CASSFDSYNEQFF
TRBJ2-7 TRBD1 TRBV29-1 13 NA TGCAGCGTTGACGTCCAGGGGGATGGCGAGCAGTACTTC CSVDVQGDGEQYF
TRBJ2-7 NA TRBV7-7 14 NA TGTGCCAGCAGCCCAGCGGAAGGGGGCTACGAGCAGTACTTC CASSPAEGGYEQYF
TRBJ2-7 NA TRBV4-1 14 NA TGCGCCAGCAGCCAAGGCTCAGGTGCTGTGGAGCAGTACTTC CASSQGSGAVEQYF
TRBJ2-7 TRBD1 TRBV30 14 NA TGTGCCTGGAGTGGGGACAGGGGTGACTACGAGCAGTACTTC CAWSGDRGDYEQYF